This is a list of T cell receptor beta chains from one sample in a study of T cells in Graves' hyperthyroidism and ophthalmopathy. Using its own MiXCR run on the multiplex PCR reads, TCRdb lists one record per CDR3 protein. The table has 400,000 to 500,000 distinct CDR3 sequences, about 15% seen once; the top ten hold approximately 13%. What was sequenced was blood. Source of these receptors: a man aged 18 to 30 with Graves' ophthalmopathy. Both conserved end residues are part of each CDR3.

v_gene: TRBV5-1
CDR3aa: CASSHGGGMDGYTF

v_gene: TRBV24-1
CDR3aa: CATSGSAGEPNTGELFF

v_gene: TRBV20-1
CDR3aa: CSAREDRRLYGYTF

v_gene: TRBV30
CDR3aa: CAWSPKLDTQYF

v_gene: TRBV12-3/TRBV12-4
CDR3aa: CASSLTRSAREQYF

v_gene: TRBV3-1
CDR3aa: CASSPAGTGMSETQYF

v_gene: TRBV18
CDR3aa: CASSPLGASGNEQFF

v_gene: TRBV4-2
CDR3aa: CASSERPNTGELFF

v_gene: TRBV11-1
CDR3aa: CASSSSPGGGTDTQYF

v_gene: TRBV7-9
CDR3aa: CASSTTGGTNEKLFF

v_gene: TRBV5-1
CDR3aa: CASCKEGVAQETQYF

v_gene: TRBV19
CDR3aa: CASSIRGRGGEQFF

v_gene: TRBV6-1
CDR3aa: CASSYSEPQANEQFF

v_gene: TRBV4-2
CDR3aa: CASSLFLGGPSQETQYF

v_gene: TRBV6-1
CDR3aa: CASRPWSGDTQYF

v_gene: TRBV3-1
CDR3aa: CASSLLGVASGANVLTF

v_gene: TRBV20-1
CDR3aa: CSARVFQRNSYEQYF

v_gene: TRBV6-1
CDR3aa: CASSRRFLNTGELFF

v_gene: TRBV5-1
CDR3aa: CASSLVGTGGISNYNEQFF

v_gene: TRBV13
CDR3aa: CASSLGRTGFADTQYF

v_gene: TRBV5-4
CDR3aa: CASSWDLGQTYEQYF

v_gene: TRBV5-1
CDR3aa: CASSLAGPPLSTEAFF

v_gene: TRBV9
CDR3aa: CASSVEGGANGADTQYF

v_gene: TRBV11-2
CDR3aa: CASSLGQGRETQYF

v_gene: TRBV20-1
CDR3aa: CSAVSGGRETQYF

v_gene: TRBV29-1
CDR3aa: CSSNGGTGYTF

v_gene: TRBV4-1
CDR3aa: CASSQVASGGASSFNEQFF

v_gene: TRBV5-1
CDR3aa: CASSLAGQNMAFF

v_gene: TRBV2
CDR3aa: CASRPGTTSYEQYF